Each of the 3 T cell receptor beta chains below was sequenced from the same sample in a study of technical replicates of blood from a few donors. TCRdb keeps only in-frame clones here, not all; method: immunoSEQ multiplex PCR. In the table there are tens of thousands of clones, about 97% of which are singletons. The sample taken for sequencing was T cells isolated from PBMCs. The receptors were sampled from a human donor in good health.

The chain carries TRBV30 and TRBJ2-2; TRBD1 might be the D (6 bases). The CDR3 has 13 residues. Germline CDR1 GTSNPN, CDR2 SVGIG (reference sequence). The ends were cut back, 2 bases at V and 6 bases at J, with 10 bases in the middle. The CDR3 DNA sequence: TGTGCCTGGAGTCAACAGGGTTCCGGGGAGCTGTTTTTT. This gives the protein CAWSQQGSGELFF.

The chain couples TRBV2 to TRBJ1-1; D perhaps matches TRBD1 (6 bases). Trimming cost V 7 bases and J 3 bases, with 15 bases left between them. Per the germline V gene, CDR1 is SNHLY and CDR2 is FYNNEI. This CDR3 has 14 residues. CDR3 nucleotide sequence: TGTGCCAGCACTAGGCGGGGGGGCTACACTGAAGCTTTCTTT. Translating gives CASTRRGGYTEAFF.

The chain is built from TRBV19 and TRBJ2-2; no reliable D call. CDR1 LNHDA and CDR2 SQIVND come from the germline V gene (reference sequence). The V end was cut by 4 bases, the J end by 2 bases, with 5 bases between. The CDR3 sequence is 13 residues long. The CDR3 spells CASSKSNTGELFF. CDR3 nucleotide sequence: TGTGCCAGTAGTAAATCTAACACCGGGGAGCTGTTTTTT. Using reference TRBV19 and TRBJ2-2 for the parts outside the CDR3, the full variable domain is DGGITQSPKYLFRKEGQNVTLSCEQNLNHDAMYWYRQDPGQGLRLIYYSQIVNDFQKGDIAEGYSVSREKKESFPLTVTSAQKNPTAFYLCASSKSNTGELFFGEGSRLTVL.